Below, one T cell receptor (beta chain) is given with its context. Antigen unknown. Sequence at one end of the junction differs from germline and may be a read error. The data belong to a study of cytomegalovirus exposure and HLA in healthy donors. Findings of the study overall: A few CMV-associated chains were confirmed in vitro to be specific for CMV antigens.

CDR1 is SSHAT, CDR2 FNYEAQ, per germline (reference sequence). CDR3 size: 13 residues. The PCR used 60 Vbeta and 13 Jbeta primers. Data came from immunoSEQ multiplex PCR; TCRdb stores just in-frame clones and leaves some out. The sample has about 140,000 clones, 75% to 80% seen once. Healthy individuals who donated bone marrow served as the donors. The sequenced sample was PBMCs. The TCR sequence derives from a woman aged 45 to 65 in good health and CMV-seronegative. The chain links TRBV7-7 to TRBJ2-7; D gene unclear. CDR3 loop: CASSLFESYEQYF. In DNA, the CDR3 is TGTGCTAGCAGCTTATTCGAGTCCTACGAGCAGTACTTC.